This TCR beta chain comes out of a study of T cell repertoires in cytomegalovirus infection. From the reads, TCRdb called clonotypes with MiXCR, one entry per CDR3 protein. Of approximately 630,000 distinct CDR3 sequences in the sample, roughly 26% were seen once. The CDR3 runs 16 residues. Trimming removed 0 bases at V and 0 bases at J, with 11 bases between. In germline, CDR1 is MNHGY, CDR2 SAAAGT. The source material was CD8+ T cells from PBMCs. The origin of this receptor is a human donor in good health (CMV status not recorded). Some clones in this sample may be carry-over from other donors' samples. This sequence joins TRBV6-8 and TRBJ1-1; D gene ambiguous. CDR3 in amino acids: CASSYSPARMNTEAFF. The CDR3 DNA is TGTGCCAGCAGTTACTCCCCCGCTCGCATGAACACTGAAGCTTTCTTT.